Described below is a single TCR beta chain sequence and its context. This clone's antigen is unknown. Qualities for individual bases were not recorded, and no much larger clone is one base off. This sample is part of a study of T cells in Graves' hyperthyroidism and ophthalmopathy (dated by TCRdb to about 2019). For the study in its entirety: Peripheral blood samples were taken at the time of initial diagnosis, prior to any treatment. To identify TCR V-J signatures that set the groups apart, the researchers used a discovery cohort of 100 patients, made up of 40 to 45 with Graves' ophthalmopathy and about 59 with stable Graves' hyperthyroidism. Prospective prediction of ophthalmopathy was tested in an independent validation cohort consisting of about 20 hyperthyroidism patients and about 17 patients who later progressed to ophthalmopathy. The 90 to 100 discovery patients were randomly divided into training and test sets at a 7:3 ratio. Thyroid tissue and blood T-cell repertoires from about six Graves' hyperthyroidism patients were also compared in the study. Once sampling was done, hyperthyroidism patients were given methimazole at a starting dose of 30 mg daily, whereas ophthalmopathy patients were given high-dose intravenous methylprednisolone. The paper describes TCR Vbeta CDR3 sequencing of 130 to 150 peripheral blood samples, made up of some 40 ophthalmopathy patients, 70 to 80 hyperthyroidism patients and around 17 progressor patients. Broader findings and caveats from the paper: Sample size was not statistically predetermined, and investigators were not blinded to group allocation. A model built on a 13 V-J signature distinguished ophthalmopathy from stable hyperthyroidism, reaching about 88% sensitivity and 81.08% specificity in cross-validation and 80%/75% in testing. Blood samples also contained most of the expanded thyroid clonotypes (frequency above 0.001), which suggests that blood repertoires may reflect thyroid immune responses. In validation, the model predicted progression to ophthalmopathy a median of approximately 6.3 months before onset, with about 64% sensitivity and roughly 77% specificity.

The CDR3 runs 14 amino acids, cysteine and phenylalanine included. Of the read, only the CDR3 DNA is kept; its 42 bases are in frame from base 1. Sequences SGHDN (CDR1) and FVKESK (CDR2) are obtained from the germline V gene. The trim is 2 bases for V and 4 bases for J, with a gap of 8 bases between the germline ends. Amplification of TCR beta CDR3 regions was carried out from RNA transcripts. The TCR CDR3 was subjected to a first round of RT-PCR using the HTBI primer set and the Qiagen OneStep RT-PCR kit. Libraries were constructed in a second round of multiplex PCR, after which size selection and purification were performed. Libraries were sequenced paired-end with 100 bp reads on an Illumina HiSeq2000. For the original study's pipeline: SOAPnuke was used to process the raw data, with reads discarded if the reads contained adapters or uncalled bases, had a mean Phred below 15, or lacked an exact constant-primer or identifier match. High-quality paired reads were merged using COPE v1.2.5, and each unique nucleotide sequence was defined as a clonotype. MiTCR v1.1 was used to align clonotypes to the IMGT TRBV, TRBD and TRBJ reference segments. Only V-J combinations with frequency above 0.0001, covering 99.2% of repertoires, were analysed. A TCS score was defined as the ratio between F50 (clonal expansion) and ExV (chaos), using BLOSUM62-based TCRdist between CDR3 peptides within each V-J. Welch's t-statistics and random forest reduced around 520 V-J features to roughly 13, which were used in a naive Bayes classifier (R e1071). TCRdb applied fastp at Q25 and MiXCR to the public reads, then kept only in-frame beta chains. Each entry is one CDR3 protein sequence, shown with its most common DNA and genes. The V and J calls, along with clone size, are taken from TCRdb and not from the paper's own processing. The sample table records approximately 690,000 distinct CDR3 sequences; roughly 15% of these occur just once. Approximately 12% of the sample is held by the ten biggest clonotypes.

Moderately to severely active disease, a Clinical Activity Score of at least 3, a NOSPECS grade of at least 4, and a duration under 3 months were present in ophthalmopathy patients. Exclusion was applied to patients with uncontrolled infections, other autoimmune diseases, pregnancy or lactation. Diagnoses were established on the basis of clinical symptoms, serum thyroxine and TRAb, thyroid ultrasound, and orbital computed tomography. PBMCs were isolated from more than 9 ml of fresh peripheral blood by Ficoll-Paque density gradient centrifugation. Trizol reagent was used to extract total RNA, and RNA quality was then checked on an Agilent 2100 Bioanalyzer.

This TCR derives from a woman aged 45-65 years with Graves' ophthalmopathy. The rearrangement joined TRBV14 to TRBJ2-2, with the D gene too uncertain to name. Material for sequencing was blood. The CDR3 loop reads CASSQHITTGELFF. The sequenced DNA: TGTGCCAGCAGCCAACACATCACCACCGGGGAGCTGTTTTTT.